This T cell receptor (beta chain) was documented in a study of T cell responses to AZD1222 COVID-19 vaccine. Study-wide background: Second-dose schedules of about 4 or about 12 weeks were combined.

The trim removed 6 bases at V and 4 bases at J, leaving 3 bases unmatched. The CDR3 loop spans 13 amino acids. Measured with immunoSEQ multiplex PCR; TCRdb has only the in-frame clones, and not every one. This table holds roughly 150,000 clones, around nine tenths found once. This clone was observed a few times. This sequence originates from an adult in good health. The V gene is TRBV12-3 or TRBV12-4, the J gene TRBJ1-5, with 7 bases aligning to TRBD1. The specimen comprised peripheral blood, sampled on day 0 of AZD1222 vaccination. In DNA form, the CDR3 reads TGTGCCAGCAGAGGGACAGAAAATCAGCCCCAGCATTTT. Its translation is CASRGTENQPQHF.